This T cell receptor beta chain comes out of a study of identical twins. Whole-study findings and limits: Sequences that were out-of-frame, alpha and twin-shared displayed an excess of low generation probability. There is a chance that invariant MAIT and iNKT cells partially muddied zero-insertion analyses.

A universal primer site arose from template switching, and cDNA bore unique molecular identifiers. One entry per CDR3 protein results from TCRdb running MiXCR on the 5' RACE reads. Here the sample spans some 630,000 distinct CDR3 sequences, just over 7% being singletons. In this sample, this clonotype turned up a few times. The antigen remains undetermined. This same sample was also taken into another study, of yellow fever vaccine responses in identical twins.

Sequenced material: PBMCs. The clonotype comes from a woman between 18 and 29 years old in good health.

This chain's CDR3 is CSAPGQGWGYTF. Written as DNA, the CDR3 is TGCAGTGCCCCCGGACAGGGATGGGGCTACACCTTC. This chain connects TRBV20-1 to TRBJ1-2, with TRBD1 matching 8 bases. V gave up 6 bases and J gave up 8 bases; unmatched junction bases: 8. CDR1 and CDR2 from the germline V gene are DFQATT and SNEGSKA (reference sequence). This CDR3 has 12 amino acids.